A selection of T cell receptor beta chains follows, all from one sample in a study of blood T cell repertoires in COVID-19. The assay was immunoSEQ multiplex PCR, and TCRdb's table has in-frame clones only and misses some. The table shows about 160,000 clones, with 82% occurring only once. The material sequenced was PBMCs or T cells enriched from blood (not recorded which). Every receptor here comes from a man aged 60-69 years who had recovered from COVID-19. CDR3s include the opening cysteine and the closing phenylalanine or tryptophan. The D gene is left open where the match is weak. Clone size is shown for a subset of rows, as once, few, many or a class of expanded clone.

v_gene: TRBV29-1; abundance: .; j_gene: TRBJ1-2; d_gene: TRBD1; CDR3aa: CSVEVGGYYGYTF; CDR3nt: TGCAGCGTTGAAGTAGGGGGCTACTATGGCTACACCTTC
v_gene: TRBV28; abundance: .; j_gene: TRBJ2-7; d_gene: TRBD2; CDR3aa: CASSYRGGTYEQYF; CDR3nt: TGTGCCAGCAGTTATCGGGGGGGCACCTACGAGCAGTACTTC
v_gene: TRBV28; abundance: once; j_gene: TRBJ2-1; d_gene: .; CDR3aa: CASGAYNEQFF; CDR3nt: TGTGCCAGCGGAGCCTACAATGAGCAGTTCTTC
v_gene: TRBV7-9; abundance: once; j_gene: TRBJ2-1; d_gene: TRBD1; CDR3aa: CASSFRDSGYNEQFF; CDR3nt: TGTGCCAGCAGCTTCCGGGACAGTGGTTACAATGAGCAGTTCTTC
v_gene: TRBV6-5; abundance: .; j_gene: TRBJ1-1; d_gene: .; CDR3aa: CASSPGLDYTEAFF; CDR3nt: TGTGCCAGCAGCCCCGGACTGGATTACACTGAAGCTTTCTTT
v_gene: TRBV5-1; abundance: once; j_gene: TRBJ1-2; d_gene: .; CDR3aa: CASSLDLGGYGYTF; CDR3nt: TGCGCCAGCAGCTTGGACTTGGGGGGCTATGGCTACACCTTC
v_gene: TRBV7-8; abundance: .; j_gene: TRBJ2-5; d_gene: TRBD2; CDR3aa: CASSPRLGREASLMTQYF; CDR3nt: TGTGCCAGCAGCCCGAGACTGGGGCGGGAGGCGTCGTTGATGACCCAGTACTTC
v_gene: TRBV5-1; abundance: .; j_gene: TRBJ1-1; d_gene: .; CDR3aa: CASSLEQGEAFF; CDR3nt: TGCGCCAGCAGCTTGGAACAGGGTGAAGCTTTCTTT
v_gene: TRBV2; abundance: few; j_gene: TRBJ2-5; d_gene: .; CDR3aa: CASNQGQPFQETQYF; CDR3nt: TGTGCCAGCAACCAGGGCCAACCTTTCCAAGAGACCCAGTACTTC
v_gene: TRBV9; abundance: .; j_gene: TRBJ2-7; d_gene: TRBD2; CDR3aa: CASSASRTSGTTYEQYF; CDR3nt: TGTGCCAGCAGCGCCTCGCGGACTAGCGGGACGACCTACGAGCAGTACTTC
v_gene: TRBV7-2; abundance: .; j_gene: TRBJ2-7; d_gene: TRBD1; CDR3aa: CASSPRTGRYEQYF; CDR3nt: TGTGCCAGCAGCCCTCGGACAGGACGGTACGAGCAGTACTTC